This T cell receptor beta chain was sequenced for a study of glioma-infiltrating T cells. From germline, CDR1 is SQVTM and CDR2 ANQGSEA. V was pared by 5 bases and J by 8 bases, with 7 bases between. The CDR3 runs to 11 residues. Using RNA template, CDR3s of TCR alpha and beta were amplified with iRepertoire arm-PCR. TCRdb re-derived calls from the multiplex PCR reads in MiXCR, one entry per CDR3 protein. The sample shows under 200,000 distinct CDR3 sequences, around 40% of them seen only once. This clonotype was counted only a few times. Its antigen is not known. Study results and limitations: Tissue-blood divergence was below expectation in non-neoplastic patients, above in gliomas.

This clonotype was sampled from a human donor with low-grade glioma or glioblastoma, undergoing nonglioma brain surgery, or in good health (not recorded which). V usage is TRBV29-1 and J usage is TRBJ2-6; perhaps TRBD2 as D (5 bases). Sequences were obtained from glioma tissue, nonneoplastic brain tissue, or PBMCs (not recorded which). The CDR3 region has the DNA TGCAGCGTTCGGGGTTCCAACGTCCTGACTTTC. Protein: CSVRGSNVLTF.